This entry lists 26 T cell receptor beta chains sequenced from one sample in a study of cytomegalovirus exposure and HLA in healthy donors. Both 60 Vbeta primers and 13 Jbeta primers went into the PCR. TCRdb keeps only in-frame clones here, not all; method: immunoSEQ multiplex PCR. Of 190,000 or so clones in the sample, 80% are singletons; the top ten hold 0.65% to 0.75%. Sample: PBMCs. All receptors derive from a boy aged 5-17 years in good health and CMV-seronegative.

The chain carries TRBV6-4 and TRBJ1-2, with 11 bases that match TRBD1. Germline values: CDR1 MRHNA, CDR2 SNTAGT. The CDR3 is made up of 15 amino acids. Trimming removed 4 bases from V and 5 bases from J; junction bases left unmatched: 6. The CDR3: CASSGGQGETYGYTF. The CDR3 DNA sequence: TGTGCCAGCAGTGGGGGACAGGGGGAGACATATGGCTACACCTTC.

J is TRBJ2-7 and V is TRBV5-4; weak D call: TRBD2 (6 bases). Trimming cost V 3 bases and J 2 bases, with 18 bases left between them. From germline, CDR1 is SGHNT and CDR2 YYREEE (reference sequence). The length of the CDR3 is 16 residues. The CDR3 here is CASSSEVSGGAYEQYF. The CDR3 DNA sequence: TGTGCCAGCAGCTCCGAAGTTAGCGGAGGGGCCTACGAGCAGTACTTC.

The chain couples TRBV10-3 to TRBJ2-1; 9 nucleotides agree with TRBD2. CDR1 is ENHRY, CDR2 SYGVKD, per germline. The CDR3 is 16 amino acids. J lost 9 bases, V lost 4 bases, and 13 bases had no gene match. The CDR3 DNA reads TGTGCCATCAGTGCCAACTTTAGCGGGAGTTTCGGTGAGCAGTTCTTC. It encodes CAISANFSGSFGEQFF.

In this sample, this clone turned up once. The rearrangement links TRBV7-6 to TRBJ1-2; no definite D call. Trimming shortened V by 5 bases and J by 1 base, and 11 bases separated the two germline ends. The CDR3 consists of 14 residues. The V gene's germline CDR1 is SGHVS and CDR2 FNYEAQ. Written as DNA, the CDR3 is TGTGCCAGCAGCCCCTCCACTGATAACTATGGCTACACCTTC. Encoded protein: CASSPSTDNYGYTF.

The chain combines TRBV11-2 with TRBJ1-2; 7 bases agree with TRBD1. The CDR3 totals 13 residues. The V gene end was trimmed by 3 bases and the J gene end by 9 bases; junction bases not matched to a gene: 7. Germline V gene lookup returns CDR1 SGHAT and CDR2 FQNNGV. CDR3 residues: CASSLGQNARYTF. CDR3 nucleotides: TGTGCCAGCAGCTTGGGACAGAATGCACGCTACACCTTC.

The V and J genes are TRBV30 and TRBJ1-4; 8 bases match TRBD1. J gave up 2 bases and V 7 bases, and 3 bases lay outside the gene matches. From germline, CDR1 is GTSNPN and CDR2 SVGIG (reference sequence). This CDR3 has 13 amino acids. This CDR3 reads CAFHRGTNEKLFF. The DNA of the CDR3 is TGTGCCTTCCACAGGGGGACTAATGAAAAACTGTTTTTT.

In this sample, this clone turned up a few times. The same CDR3 also results from other DNA sequences found in this sample. The chain carries TRBV30 and TRBJ1-3; possible D gene TRBD1, 5 bases. V lost 2 bases, J lost 0 bases, and 8 bases lay in between. The CDR3 spans 14 residues. Germline-derived CDR1 and CDR2 are GTSNPN and SVGIG (reference sequence). The CDR3 region is CAWSRTGSGNTIYF. The CDR3 coding sequence is TGTGCCTGGAGTCGAACAGGCTCTGGAAACACCATATATTTT. The full variable domain, completed using reference TRBV30 and TRBJ1-3, is SQTIHQWPATLVQPVGSPLSLECTVEGTSNPNLYWYRQAAGRGLQLLFYSVGIGQISSEVPQNLSASRPQDRQFILSSKKLLLSDSGFYLCAWSRTGSGNTIYFGEGSWLTVV.

DNA for the CDR3: TGTGCCAGCCGAGGGCAGCGGGGGCCAAAATCTAGCACAGATACGCAGTATTTT. Translated, it gives CASRGQRGPKSSTDTQYF. V usage is TRBV5-4 and J usage is TRBJ2-3, with 8 bases matching TRBD2. After removal of 7 bases from V and 0 bases from J, the junction contained 16 bases not matched to a gene. The CDR3 length is 18 residues. The germline V gene has CDR1 SGHNT and CDR2 YYREEE (reference sequence).

The gene calls are TRBV9 and TRBJ2-7; D ambiguous. Germline assignment: CDR1 SGDLS and CDR2 YYNGEE. The CDR3 is made up of 15 amino acids. V lost 0 bases and J 4 bases, leaving 14 bases between the germline ends. The CDR3 region is CASSVDGSLAYEQYF. CDR3 DNA: TGTGCCAGCAGCGTAGATGGCAGTCTGGCTTACGAGCAGTACTTC.

This clone was seen only a few times. This chain links TRBV30 with TRBJ1-2, with 7 bases that match TRBD1. The CDR3 sequence is 12 residues long. Germline CDR1 GTSNPN, CDR2 SVGIG (reference sequence). V was clipped by 4 bases and J by 8 bases; unmatched bases: 7. Here the CDR3 DNA reads TGTGCCTGGAAAAAGGGGGCGGGGGGCTACACCTTC. Translated: CAWKKGAGGYTF.

Only one count was recorded for this clone. The J gene is TRBJ2-1, the V gene TRBV18, with 11 bases that match TRBD2. Germline values: CDR1 KGHSH, CDR2 LQKENI. The CDR3 consists of 16 residues. Trimming at V came to 6 bases and at J to 7 bases, leaving 11 bases not matched to a gene. CDR3 DNA: TGTGCCAGCTCGCTCACCGCCGGGACTAGCGGAAATGAGCAGTTCTTC. Its protein product is CASSLTAGTSGNEQFF.

The V call is TRBV2, the J call TRBJ1-6; D perhaps matches TRBD1 (5 bases). Trimming took off 6 bases at V and 5 bases at J, with 14 bases between the two ends. This CDR3 is 15 amino acids long. Germline CDR1 and CDR2: SNHLY and FYNNEI. The CDR3 is CASRNQGNNNSPLHF. The DNA of the CDR3 is TGTGCCAGCAGGAACCAGGGAAATAATAATTCACCCCTCCACTTT.

A few counts support this clone. The CDR3 DNA follows: TGCGCCAGCAGCTTGGGTTATACTGAGTCGGTGAACACTGAAGCTTTCTTT. Protein sequence: CASSLGYTESVNTEAFF. V is TRBV5-1 and J is TRBJ1-1; D not certain. CDR1 is SGHRS and CDR2 is YFSETQ in the germline V gene. The ends were cut back, 0 bases at V and 0 bases at J, with 15 bases in the middle. There are 17 residues in the CDR3.

This clone was picked up one time. The gene calls are TRBV6-1 and TRBJ1-1, with a weak D call TRBD1 (5 bases). V lost 5 bases and J 3 bases, leaving 13 bases between the germline ends. Germline V gene sequence: CDR1 MNHNS, CDR2 SASEGT. This CDR3 region has 14 residues. The CDR3 is CASSPQGGHTEAFF. DNA for the CDR3: TGTGCCAGCAGTCCCCAGGGTGGACACACTGAAGCTTTCTTT.

This chain uses TRBV6-6 with TRBJ1-4, with a tentative D call TRBD1 (6 bases). Germline V CDR1 and CDR2: MNHNY, SVGAGI (reference sequence). This CDR3 comprises 14 residues. Trimming left V 5 bases short and J 6 bases short, with 13 bases between. In DNA, the CDR3 is TGTGCCAGCAGTGGGGACATCGAGTATGAAAAACTGTTTTTT. This gives the protein CASSGDIEYEKLFF.

The chain links TRBV19 to TRBJ1-1; 8 bases are a match to TRBD1. The V segment lost 7 bases and the J segment 5 bases; nucleotides outside the gene matches: 6. Germline CDR1 reads LNHDA; CDR2 reads SQIVND (reference sequence). This CDR3 is built from 13 residues. The CDR3 reads CASIRTGRTEAFF. CDR3 coding DNA: TGTGCCAGTATCCGGACAGGGCGGACTGAAGCTTTCTTT.

This clone occurred once. The chain is built from TRBV21-1 and TRBJ2-5; the table's D gene call, TRBD1, was not cross checked with the DNA. TRBV21-1 is reported as a pseudogene. CDR3 length: 14 amino acids. In DNA form, the CDR3 reads TGTGCCAGCAGCAATATGACAGGCCAAGAGACCCAGTACTTC. It specifies CASSNMTGQETQYF.

The gene calls are TRBV4-1 and TRBJ1-3; D unclear. With 1 base removed from V and 1 base from J, the gap between germline ends came to 8 bases. This CDR3 spans 15 amino acids. CDR1 is MGHRA and CDR2 is YSYEKL in the germline V gene. The CDR3 DNA reads as TGCGCCAGCAGCCAAGTCGGGATTTCTGGAAACACCATATATTTT. Its translation is CASSQVGISGNTIYF.

The chain employs TRBV2 and TRBJ2-1; 10 bases fit TRBD2. The CDR3 extends over 15 amino acids. V was clipped by 4 bases and J by 2 bases; unmatched bases: 2. Germline CDR1 SNHLY, CDR2 FYNNEI. CDR3 in DNA: TGTGCCAGCAGTGGGCTAGCGGGGGCCTACAATGAGCAGTTCTTC. This codes for CASSGLAGAYNEQFF.

The chain combines TRBV4-3 with TRBJ1-2; D uncertain. This CDR3 spans 12 amino acids. With 1 base removed from V and 4 bases from J, the gap between germline ends came to 4 bases. The V gene's germline CDR1 is LGHNA and CDR2 YSLEER. In nucleotides, the CDR3 is TGCGCCAGCAGCCAAGCCGGCTATGGCTACACCTTC. Amino acids: CASSQAGYGYTF.

The chain couples TRBV6-6 to TRBJ1-2; 7 bases map to TRBD1. CDR3 length: 14 residues. V lost 6 bases, J lost 3 bases, and 7 bases stayed unmatched. CDR1 is MNHNY and CDR2 is SVGAGI in the germline V gene (reference sequence). CDR3 region: CASSLTGLYYGYTF. CDR3 nucleotides: TGTGCCAGCAGCTTGACAGGGCTATACTATGGCTACACCTTC.

The gene calls are TRBV15 and TRBJ1-1, with 8 bases fitting TRBD1. Germline CDR1 is LNHNV and CDR2 is YYDKDF (reference sequence). This CDR3 is built from 16 residues. J lost 2 bases, V lost 3 bases, and 8 bases had no gene match. The CDR3 nucleotides are TGTGCCACCAGCAGTCCCCTGGACAGGGTTAACACTGAAGCTTTCTTT. Translated: CATSSPLDRVNTEAFF.

V is TRBV5-1 and J is TRBJ2-4; perhaps TRBD1 as D (6 bases). V shed 0 bases and J shed 3 bases, with 10 bases lying between them. Germline assignment: CDR1 SGHRS and CDR2 YFSETQ. The CDR3 covers 15 residues. DNA of the CDR3: TGCGCCAGCAGCTTGGATGAGGGGGACAAAAACATTCAGTACTTC. Its protein is CASSLDEGDKNIQYF.

This rearrangement joins TRBV6-5 to TRBJ1-2; 11 bases are a match to TRBD1. Trimming cost V 8 bases and J 4 bases; bases outside gene matches: 9. CDR3 length equals 15 residues. Germline lookup yields CDR1 MNHEY and CDR2 SVGAGI. CDR3 protein: CASRRDRGISYGYTF. The CDR3 region has the DNA TGTGCCAGCCGTAGGGACAGGGGGATCTCCTATGGCTACACCTTC.

The genes are TRBV10-3 and TRBJ2-5, with a weak D call TRBD2 (6 bases). The DNA end is a closer match to TRBJ2-7, so the J assignment may be wrong. This CDR3 has 14 amino acids. From germline, CDR1 is ENHRY and CDR2 SYGVKD. CDR3 in amino acids: CAISQWREEIEQYF. Here the CDR3 DNA reads TGTGCCATCAGCCAGTGGAGGGAGGAGATCGAGCAGTACTTC.

The genes are TRBV6-1 and TRBJ1-2, with D possibly being TRBD1 (5 bases). Germline V CDR1 and CDR2: MNHNS, SASEGT. V was trimmed by 2 bases and J by 4 bases, leaving 14 bases between them. This CDR3 has 15 amino acids. In nucleotides, the CDR3 is TGTGCCAGCAGTGAATCGGGCAGGGTGGGCTATGGCTACACCTTC. This translates into CASSESGRVGYGYTF.